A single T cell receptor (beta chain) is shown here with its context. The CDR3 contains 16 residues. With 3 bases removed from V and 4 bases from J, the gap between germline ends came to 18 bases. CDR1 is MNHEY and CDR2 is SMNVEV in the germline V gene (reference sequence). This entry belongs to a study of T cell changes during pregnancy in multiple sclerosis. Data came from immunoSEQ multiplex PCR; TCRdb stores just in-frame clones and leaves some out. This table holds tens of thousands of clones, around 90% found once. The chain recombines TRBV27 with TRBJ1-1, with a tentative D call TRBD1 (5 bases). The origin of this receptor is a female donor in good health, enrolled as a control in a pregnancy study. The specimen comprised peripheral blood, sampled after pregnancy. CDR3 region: CASSFAGRLIPTEAFF. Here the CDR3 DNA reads TGTGCCAGCAGTTTTGCGGGACGCCTGATCCCCACTGAAGCTTTCTTT.